This entry features one T cell receptor (beta chain) sequence. Other nucleotide sequences in the sample specify the same CDR3. This entry comes from a study of shared clonotypes between healthy human individuals. In the original workflow: Junction-only sequences without quality scores came from ImmunoSEQ, so filtering differed. The table came from immunoSEQ multiplex PCR; TCRdb's copy has only in-frame clones and leaves some out. For V, J and clone size, that table is used; D and trimming come from the DNA. The sample contains about a million clones, about 80% of which appear only once. The germline V and J ends were trimmed by 4 bases and 2 bases, with 10 bases remaining between them. Germline CDR1 SNHLY, CDR2 FYNNEI. The CDR3 length is 14 residues.

This chain uses TRBV2 with TRBJ2-3; no reliable D call. The sample consisted of memory CD4+ T cells sorted from blood. The sample's subset: CD45RA-negative fraction. This receptor was identified in a man between 18 and 35 years old in good health. The DNA of the CDR3 is TGTGCCAGCAGTGCTAGTGACCACACAGATACGCAGTATTTT. It is translated as CASSASDHTDTQYF.